This record covers a single T cell receptor beta chain. The antigen remains undetermined. This entry is derived from a study of regulatory T cells in long-lasting Graves disease. Study outcomes and limitations: Patients with persistent disease showed a bias toward TRBV28, TRBJ1-2 and TRBJ2-5. Graves' patients with persistent disease showed TCR diversity lower than patients newly diagnosed. Researchers reported studying only peripheral blood, not thyroid tissue.

The TCR beta library used iRepertoire HTBI primers with Arm-PCR amplification of CDR3. TCRdb reprocessed the multiplex PCR reads with MiXCR, giving one entry per CDR3 protein. The sample consists of 700,000 or so distinct CDR3 sequences, 25% to 35% of them appearing once. Time point defined: persistent/refractory GD, antithyroid drugs over 5 years with positive TRAb. Construction of the TCR library relied on RNA isolated from PBMCs. Trimming left V 5 bases short and J 6 bases short, with 11 bases between. This CDR3 contains 13 residues. Germline CDR1 reads DFQATT; CDR2 reads SNEGSKA (reference sequence).

This specimen was peripheral blood mononuclear cells (PBMCs), taken when the disease was refractory, from a patient treated with antithyroid drugs. The J gene is TRBJ1-6, the V gene TRBV20-1; D is possibly TRBD1 (5 bases). This receptor was identified in a female donor with Graves disease. CDR3 coding DNA: TGCAGTGCTCGGGGACCCGCTAATTCACCCCTCCACTTT. The encoded protein is CSARGPANSPLHF.